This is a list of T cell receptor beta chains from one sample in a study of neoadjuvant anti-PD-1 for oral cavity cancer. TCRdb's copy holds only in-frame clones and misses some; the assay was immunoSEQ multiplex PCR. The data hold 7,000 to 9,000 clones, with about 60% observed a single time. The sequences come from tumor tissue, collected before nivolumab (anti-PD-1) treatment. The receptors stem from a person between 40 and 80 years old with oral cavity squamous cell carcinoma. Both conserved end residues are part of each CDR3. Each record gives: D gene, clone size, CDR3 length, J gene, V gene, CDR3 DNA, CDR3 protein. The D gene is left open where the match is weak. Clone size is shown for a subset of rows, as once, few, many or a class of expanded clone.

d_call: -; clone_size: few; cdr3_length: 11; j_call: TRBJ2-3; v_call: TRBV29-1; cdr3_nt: TGCAGCGTTGAAGAGGGGTATACGCAGTATTTT; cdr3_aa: CSVEEGYTQYF
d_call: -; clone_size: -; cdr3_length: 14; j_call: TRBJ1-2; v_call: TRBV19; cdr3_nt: TGTGCCAGTAGTATACGACAGGAAAACTATGGCTACACCTTC; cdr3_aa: CASSIRQENYGYTF
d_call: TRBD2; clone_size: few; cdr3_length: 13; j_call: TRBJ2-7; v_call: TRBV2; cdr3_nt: TGTGCCGGAAGAGCGGGAGGGCCCCCCGAGCAGTACTTC; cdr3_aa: CAGRAGGPPEQYF
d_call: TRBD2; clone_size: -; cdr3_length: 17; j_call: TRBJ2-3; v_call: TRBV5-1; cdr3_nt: TGCGCCAGCAGCCCCGACCGAGGACTAGCGGGGTCAGATACGCAGTATTTT; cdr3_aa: CASSPDRGLAGSDTQYF
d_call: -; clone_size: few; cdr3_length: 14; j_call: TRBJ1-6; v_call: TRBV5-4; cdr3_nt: TGTGCCAGCAGCTTGGTACAGGGTGATTCACCCCTCCACTTT; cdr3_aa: CASSLVQGDSPLHF
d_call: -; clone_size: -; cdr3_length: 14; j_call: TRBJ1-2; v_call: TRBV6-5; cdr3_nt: TGTGCCAGCAGTTACTCGAACAGGGCGCATGGCTACACCTTC; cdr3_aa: CASSYSNRAHGYTF
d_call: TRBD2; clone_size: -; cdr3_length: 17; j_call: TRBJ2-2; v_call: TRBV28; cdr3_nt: TGTGCCAGCAGCCCCATTAGCGGGAGGCCTAACACCGGGGAGCTGTTTTTT; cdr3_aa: CASSPISGRPNTGELFF
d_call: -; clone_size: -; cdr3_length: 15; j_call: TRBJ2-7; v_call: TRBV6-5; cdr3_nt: TGTGCCAGCACCTCTCCAGGGCAGGGTCCCTACGAGCAGTACTTC; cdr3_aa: CASTSPGQGPYEQYF
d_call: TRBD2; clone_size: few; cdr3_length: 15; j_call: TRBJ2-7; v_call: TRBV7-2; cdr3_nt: TGTGCCAGCAGCTTAGAGGCTAGCGGCCGCTACGAGCAGTACTTC; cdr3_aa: CASSLEASGRYEQYF
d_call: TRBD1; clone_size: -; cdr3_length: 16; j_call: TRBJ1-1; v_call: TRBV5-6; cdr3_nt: TGTGCCAGCTTCCGGAGCAGGGGGAGTTTGAACACTGAAGCTTTCTTT; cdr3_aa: CASFRSRGSLNTEAFF
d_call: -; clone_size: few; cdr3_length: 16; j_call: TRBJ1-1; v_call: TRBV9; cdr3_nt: TGTGCCAGCAGCGTAGGGACATCCTGGATGAACACTGAAGCTTTCTTT; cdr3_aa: CASSVGTSWMNTEAFF
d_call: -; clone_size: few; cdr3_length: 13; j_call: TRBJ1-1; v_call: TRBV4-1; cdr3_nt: TGCGCCAGCAGCAAGGTAGGGTACACTGAAGCTTTCTTT; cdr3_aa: CASSKVGYTEAFF
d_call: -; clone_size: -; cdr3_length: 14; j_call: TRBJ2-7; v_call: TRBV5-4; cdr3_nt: TGTGCCAGCAGCTTGCCGGGACCAGCCTACGAGCAGTACTTC; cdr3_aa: CASSLPGPAYEQYF
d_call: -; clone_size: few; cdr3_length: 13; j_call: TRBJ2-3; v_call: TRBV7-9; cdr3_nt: TGTGCCAGCAGCCCGCGTGTTACAGATACGCAGTATTTT; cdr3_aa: CASSPRVTDTQYF
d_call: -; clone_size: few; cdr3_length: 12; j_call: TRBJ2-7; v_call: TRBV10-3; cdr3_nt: TGTGCCTCATCGGCAGGGTCCTACGAGCAGTACTTC; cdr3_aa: CASSAGSYEQYF
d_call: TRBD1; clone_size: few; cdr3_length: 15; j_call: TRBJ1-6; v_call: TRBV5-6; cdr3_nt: TGTGCCAGCAGCTTGGGGCAGGGGGCGAATTCACCCCTCCACTTT; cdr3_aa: CASSLGQGANSPLHF
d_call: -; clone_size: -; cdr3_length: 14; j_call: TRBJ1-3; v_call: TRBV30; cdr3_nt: TGTGCCTGGAGTAACTGGACACCAGGAAACACCATATATTTT; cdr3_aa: CAWSNWTPGNTIYF
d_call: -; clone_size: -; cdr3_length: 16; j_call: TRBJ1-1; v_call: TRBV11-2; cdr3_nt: TGTGCCAGCAGCCCGAGAACTTCTTCAGAGGACACTGAAGCTTTCTTT; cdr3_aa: CASSPRTSSEDTEAFF
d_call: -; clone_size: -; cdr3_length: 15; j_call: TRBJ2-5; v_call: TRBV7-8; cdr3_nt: TGTGCCAGCAGCTCCCAGGGTAGGGAACAAGAGACCCAGTACTTC; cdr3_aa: CASSSQGREQETQYF
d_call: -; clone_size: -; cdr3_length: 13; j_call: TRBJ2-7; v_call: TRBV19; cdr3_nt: TGTGCCAGTAGTATAGCCAGGGGCTACGAGCAGTACTTC; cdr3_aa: CASSIARGYEQYF
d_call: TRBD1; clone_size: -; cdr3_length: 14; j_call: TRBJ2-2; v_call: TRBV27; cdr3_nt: TGTGCCAGCAGAACAGGGGGAAAGACCGGGGAGCTGTTTTTT; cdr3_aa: CASRTGGKTGELFF
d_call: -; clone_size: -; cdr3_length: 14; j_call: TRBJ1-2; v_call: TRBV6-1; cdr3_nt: TGTGCCAGCACGGAAGCGGATTCTTGGTATGGCTACACCTTC; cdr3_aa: CASTEADSWYGYTF
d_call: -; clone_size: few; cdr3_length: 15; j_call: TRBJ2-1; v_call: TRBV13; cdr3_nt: TGTGCCAGCAGCTTAGGAGGGGGAGGCTACAATGAGCAGTTCTTC; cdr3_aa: CASSLGGGGYNEQFF
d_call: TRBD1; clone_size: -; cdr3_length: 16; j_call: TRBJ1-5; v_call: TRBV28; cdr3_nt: TGTGCCAGCAGTCCCAGATTGCAGGGGGGGAACCAGCCCCAGCATTTT; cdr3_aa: CASSPRLQGGNQPQHF
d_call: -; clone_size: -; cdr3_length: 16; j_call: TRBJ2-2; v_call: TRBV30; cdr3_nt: TGTGCCTGGAGTGTTGGGGGCGGGAGAGGAGGCGGGGAGCTGTTTTTT; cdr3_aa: CAWSVGGGRGGGELFF
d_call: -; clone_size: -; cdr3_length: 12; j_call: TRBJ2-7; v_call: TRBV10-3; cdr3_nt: TGTGCCATCAAGGAAAGGGGCTACGAGCAGTACTTC; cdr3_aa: CAIKERGYEQYF
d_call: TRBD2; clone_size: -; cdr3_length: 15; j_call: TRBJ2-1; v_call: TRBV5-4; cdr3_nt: TGTGCCAGCCCATCAAAAGGGCGGGGGGGCGGTGAGCAGTTCTTC; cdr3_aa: CASPSKGRGGGEQFF
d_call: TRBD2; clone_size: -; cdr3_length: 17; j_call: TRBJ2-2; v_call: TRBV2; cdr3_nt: TGTGCCAGCACCCCACTAGCGGGGGGCCCGGGGACCGAGGAGCTGTTTTTT; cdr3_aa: CASTPLAGGPGTEELFF
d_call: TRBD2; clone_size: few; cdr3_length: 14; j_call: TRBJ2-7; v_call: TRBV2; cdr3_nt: TGTGCCAGCAGTGACCCGCTAGCGGCCTACGAGCAGTACTTC; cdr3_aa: CASSDPLAAYEQYF
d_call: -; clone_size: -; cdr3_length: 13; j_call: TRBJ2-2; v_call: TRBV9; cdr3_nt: TGTGCCAGCAGCCTAGATTTTTCCGGGGAGCTGTTTTTT; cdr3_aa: CASSLDFSGELFF
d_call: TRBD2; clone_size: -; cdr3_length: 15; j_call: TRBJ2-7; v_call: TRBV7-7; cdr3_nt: TGTGCTAGCAGCTTGAGCGCTGCGGGAGGGAGCGAGCAGTACTTC; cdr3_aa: CASSLSAAGGSEQYF
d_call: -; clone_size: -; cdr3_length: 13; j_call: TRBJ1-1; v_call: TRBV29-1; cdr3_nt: TGCAGCGTTGACGCGGGGCGGATATCTGAAGCTTTCTTT; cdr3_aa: CSVDAGRISEAFF
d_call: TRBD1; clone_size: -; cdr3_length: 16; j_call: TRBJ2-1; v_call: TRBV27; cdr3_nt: TGTGCCAGCACTACTACCGGGACAGGGGGCCGGGGAGAGCAGTTCTTC; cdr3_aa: CASTTTGTGGRGEQFF
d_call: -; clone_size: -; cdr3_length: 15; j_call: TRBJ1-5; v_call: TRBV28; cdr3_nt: TGTGCCAGCAAAAAGGAAAGCCTAGGCAATCAGCCCCAGCATTTT; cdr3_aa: CASKKESLGNQPQHF
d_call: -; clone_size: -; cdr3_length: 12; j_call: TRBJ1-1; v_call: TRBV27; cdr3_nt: TGTGCCAGCAGTTTTCGGGGAAGAGGAGCTTTCTTT; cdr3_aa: CASSFRGRGAFF
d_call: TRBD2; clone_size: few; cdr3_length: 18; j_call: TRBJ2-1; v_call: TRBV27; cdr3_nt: TGTGCCAGCAGTTTAAGGTGGCTAGCGGGAGGGGGAGGCAATGAGCAGTTCTTC; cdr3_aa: CASSLRWLAGGGGNEQFF
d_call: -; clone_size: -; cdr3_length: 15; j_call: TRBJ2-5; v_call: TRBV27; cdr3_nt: TGTGCCAGCCCTAGGAGGCGTTCAGGATCAGAGACCCAGTACTTC; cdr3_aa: CASPRRRSGSETQYF
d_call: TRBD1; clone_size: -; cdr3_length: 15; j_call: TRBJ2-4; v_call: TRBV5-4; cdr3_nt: TGTGCCAGCAGCTTTGGTCAGGGGGTCAAAAACATTCAGTACTTC; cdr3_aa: CASSFGQGVKNIQYF
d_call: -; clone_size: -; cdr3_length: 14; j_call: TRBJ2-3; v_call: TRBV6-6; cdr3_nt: TGTGCCAGCAGTCCCGCTGCACAGGTAGATACGCAGTATTTT; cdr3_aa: CASSPAAQVDTQYF
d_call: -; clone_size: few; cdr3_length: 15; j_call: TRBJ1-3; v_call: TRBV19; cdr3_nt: TGTGCCAGTAGCCACAGGGCACGCTCTGGAAACACCATATATTTT; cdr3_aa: CASSHRARSGNTIYF
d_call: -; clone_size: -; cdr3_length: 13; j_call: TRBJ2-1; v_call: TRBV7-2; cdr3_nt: TGTGCCAGCAGCTTAGCGCAGGGGAATGAGCAGTTCTTC; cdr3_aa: CASSLAQGNEQFF
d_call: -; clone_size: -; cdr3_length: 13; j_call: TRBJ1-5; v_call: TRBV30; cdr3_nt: TGTGCCTGGAGTGTAGACAGCAATCAGCCCCAGCATTTT; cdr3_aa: CAWSVDSNQPQHF
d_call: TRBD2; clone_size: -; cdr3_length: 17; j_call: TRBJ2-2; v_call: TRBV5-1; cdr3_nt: TGCGCCAGCCAGGGGCTAGCGGGGGGCCTGAACACCGGGGAGCTGTTTTTT; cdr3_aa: CASQGLAGGLNTGELFF
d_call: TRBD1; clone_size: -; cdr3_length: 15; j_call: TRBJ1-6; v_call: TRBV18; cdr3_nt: TGTGCCAGCTCACCGGCGACAGGGGTGGGTTCACCCCTCCACTTT; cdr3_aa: CASSPATGVGSPLHF
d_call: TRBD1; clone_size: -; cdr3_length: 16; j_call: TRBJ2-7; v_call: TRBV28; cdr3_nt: TGTGCCAGCAGTTGGGGGATGGGGACAGGGGGATACGAGCAGTACTTC; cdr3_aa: CASSWGMGTGGYEQYF
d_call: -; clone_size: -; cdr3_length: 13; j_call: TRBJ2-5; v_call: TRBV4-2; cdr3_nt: TGTGCCAGCAGCCTCAATTGGGGAGAGACCCAGTACTTC; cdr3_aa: CASSLNWGETQYF
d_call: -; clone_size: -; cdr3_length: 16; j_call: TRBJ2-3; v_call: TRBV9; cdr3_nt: TGTGCCAGCAGCTCCTCCCTTGGGGTGAGCACAGATACGCAGTATTTT; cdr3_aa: CASSSSLGVSTDTQYF
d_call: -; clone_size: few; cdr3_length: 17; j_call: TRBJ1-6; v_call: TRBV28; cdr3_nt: TGTGCCAGCAGTTTGCCCGGAGGGGCCCCCAGTAATTCACCCCTCCACTTT; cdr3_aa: CASSLPGGAPSNSPLHF
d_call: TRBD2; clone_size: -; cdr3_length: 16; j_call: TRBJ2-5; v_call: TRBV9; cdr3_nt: TGTGCCAGCAGCGCCCGACTAGCGGGAGAGAGGGAGACCCAGTACTTC; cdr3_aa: CASSARLAGERETQYF
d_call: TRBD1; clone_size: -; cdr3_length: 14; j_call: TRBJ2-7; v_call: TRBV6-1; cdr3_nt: TGTGCCAGCAGTTGGACAGGGGTAGTGTACGAGCAGTACTTC; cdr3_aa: CASSWTGVVYEQYF
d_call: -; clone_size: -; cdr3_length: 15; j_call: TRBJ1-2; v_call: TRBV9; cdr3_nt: TGTGCCAGCAGCGACCCCGGGAGGGGAAACTATGGCTACACCTTC; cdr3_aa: CASSDPGRGNYGYTF
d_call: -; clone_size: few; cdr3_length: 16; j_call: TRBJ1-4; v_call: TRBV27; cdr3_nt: TGTGCCACTTACTACTGGGGGCAAGCTCCTAATGAAAAACTGTTTTTT; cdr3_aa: CATYYWGQAPNEKLFF
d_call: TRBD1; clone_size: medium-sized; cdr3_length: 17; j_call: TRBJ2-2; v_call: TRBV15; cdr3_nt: TGTGCCACCAGCAGAGGTACCGGGACAGGGAACACCGGGGAGCTGTTTTTT; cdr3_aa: CATSRGTGTGNTGELFF
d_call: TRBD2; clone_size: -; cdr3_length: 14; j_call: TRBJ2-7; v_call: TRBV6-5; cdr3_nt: TGTGCCAGCAGTGAATGGGGGGGGGTCTACGAGCAGTACTTC; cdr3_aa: CASSEWGGVYEQYF
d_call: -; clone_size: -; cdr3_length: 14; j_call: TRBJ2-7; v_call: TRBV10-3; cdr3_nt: TGTGCCATCAGGCCTAGCGAGCCCTCCTACGAGCAGTACTTC; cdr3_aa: CAIRPSEPSYEQYF
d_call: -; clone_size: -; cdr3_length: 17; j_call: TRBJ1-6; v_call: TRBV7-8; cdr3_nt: TGTGCCAGCAGCGTCTTCCGGGGGAACTCCTATAATTCACCCCTCCACTTT; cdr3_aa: CASSVFRGNSYNSPLHF
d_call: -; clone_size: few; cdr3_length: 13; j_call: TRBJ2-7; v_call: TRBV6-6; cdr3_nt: TGTGCCAGCTCCGATGGAGGCTCCTACGAGCAGTACTTC; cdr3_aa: CASSDGGSYEQYF
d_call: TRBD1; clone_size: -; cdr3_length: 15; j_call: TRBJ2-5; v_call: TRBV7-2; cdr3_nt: TGTGCCAGCAGCCCACCCGGGACAGGGGCTGAGACCCAGTACTTC; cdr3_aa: CASSPPGTGAETQYF
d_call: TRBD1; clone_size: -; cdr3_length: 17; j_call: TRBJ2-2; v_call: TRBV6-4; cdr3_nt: TGTGCCAGCAGCCGCTCCGGGACAGGGGCGAACACCGGGGAGCTGTTTTTT; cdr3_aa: CASSRSGTGANTGELFF
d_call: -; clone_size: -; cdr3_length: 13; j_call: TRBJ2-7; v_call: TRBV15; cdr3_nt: TGTGCCACCAGCATGCCAGGGATACACGAGCAGTACTTC; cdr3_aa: CATSMPGIHEQYF